These T cell receptor beta chains were read from a single sample in a study of T cell clonotyping in hematopoietic cell transplantation. Using immunoSEQ multiplex PCR, the repertoire was profiled, and TCRdb retains in-frame clones only, with some absent. The table records over 10,000 clones, about 72% of them present only once. Source: peripheral blood mononuclear cells, taken 180 days after allogeneic stem cell transplant. The receptors here all came from a male patient between 55 and 70 years old who had an allogeneic stem cell transplant from an unrelated donor, so the T cells may come from the graft donor. Some clones in this sample may be carry-over from other donors' samples. Each CDR3 is given with its conserved first and last residue. Each record gives: CDR3 length, V gene, clone size, J gene, CDR3 protein. Rows give clone size only sometimes, using once, few, many, or a class for an expanded clone.

length: 15; V: TRBV4-1; size: NA; J: TRBJ1-5; CDR3: CASSYESHSNQPQHF
length: 15; V: TRBV11-2; size: NA; J: TRBJ2-5; CDR3: CASSSDGAEQETQYF
length: 18; V: TRBV2; size: NA; J: TRBJ1-3; CDR3: CASSGGDSSPVSGNTIYF
length: 15; V: TRBV5-1; size: NA; J: TRBJ2-6; CDR3: CASSGQGLGANVLTF
length: 14; V: TRBV9; size: NA; J: TRBJ2-7; CDR3: CASSVTDRFYEQYF
length: 13; V: TRBV30; size: NA; J: TRBJ2-5; CDR3: CASAKTGSETQYF
length: 12; V: TRBV6-1; size: once; J: TRBJ1-5; CDR3: CASSVSNQPQHF
length: 13; V: TRBV2; size: NA; J: TRBJ1-1; CDR3: CASSRQGVTEAFF
length: 14; V: TRBV5-1; size: few; J: TRBJ2-5; CDR3: CASSGAQNGETQYF
length: 15; V: TRBV5-1; size: NA; J: TRBJ1-3; CDR3: CASSPPDAAGNTIYF
length: 15; V: TRBV6-6; size: NA; J: TRBJ1-5; CDR3: CASSYSDPGYQPQHF
length: 14; V: TRBV30; size: NA; J: TRBJ1-2; CDR3: CAWSLQAYNYGYTF
length: 14; V: TRBV19; size: NA; J: TRBJ2-1; CDR3: CASSPSEMSNEQFF
length: 11; V: TRBV20-1; size: once; J: TRBJ2-7; CDR3: CSVGTYYEQYF
length: 14; V: TRBV2; size: few; J: TRBJ1-1; CDR3: CASSVNQMNTEAFF
length: 14; V: TRBV6-5; size: NA; J: TRBJ2-7; CDR3: CASSLTSEVGEQYF
length: 17; V: TRBV13; size: NA; J: NA; CDR3: CASSPRGLAGGPNEQYF
length: 15; V: TRBV19; size: NA; J: TRBJ2-1; CDR3: CASSMTSGGYNEQFF
length: 15; V: TRBV5-6; size: NA; J: TRBJ2-7; CDR3: CASFWRTSLVYEQYF
length: 13; V: TRBV25-1; size: NA; J: TRBJ1-1; CDR3: CASSWVSDTEAFF
length: 15; V: TRBV6-4; size: NA; J: TRBJ2-2; CDR3: CASSDSAGGPGELFF
length: 13; V: TRBV7-3; size: few; J: TRBJ2-7; CDR3: CASSLGGFYEQYF
length: 13; V: TRBV19; size: NA; J: TRBJ1-5; CDR3: CASSIAGIQPQHF
length: 15; V: TRBV5-1; size: NA; J: TRBJ2-3; CDR3: CASSPALLSGDTQYF
length: 14; V: TRBV29-1; size: NA; J: TRBJ2-3; CDR3: CSVDDSVHEDTQYF
length: 13; V: TRBV6-5; size: NA; J: TRBJ1-5; CDR3: CASSYGRDQPQHF
length: 13; V: TRBV6-1; size: NA; J: TRBJ1-1; CDR3: CASSEGQNTEAFF
length: 14; V: TRBV19; size: NA; J: TRBJ2-3; CDR3: CASKTTASTDTQYF
length: 13; V: TRBV28; size: NA; J: TRBJ2-1; CDR3: CASSSLPRVEQFF
length: 13; V: TRBV30; size: NA; J: TRBJ2-7; CDR3: CAWSAGQGYEQYF
length: 13; V: TRBV2; size: NA; J: TRBJ1-1; CDR3: CASSWSRDTEAFF
length: 14; V: TRBV7-9; size: once; J: TRBJ2-1; CDR3: CASSPRTTDNEQFF
length: 14; V: TRBV4-1; size: NA; J: TRBJ1-2; CDR3: CASSQDPPIGGYTF
length: 13; V: TRBV28; size: few; J: TRBJ2-5; CDR3: CASTPGVVETQYF
length: 12; V: TRBV30; size: few; J: TRBJ2-1; CDR3: CAWSVGSGEQFF
length: 13; V: TRBV29-1; size: NA; J: TRBJ2-5; CDR3: CSVVGGSLETQYF
length: 13; V: TRBV18; size: NA; J: TRBJ1-2; CDR3: CASSPGRGEGYTF
length: 17; V: TRBV7-8; size: NA; J: TRBJ1-5; CDR3: CASSLAVSGQGLFPQHF
length: 13; V: TRBV2; size: NA; J: TRBJ1-4; CDR3: CATSPGDSEKLFF
length: 11; V: TRBV20-1; size: few; J: TRBJ2-5; CDR3: CSAGEQETQYF
length: 16; V: TRBV7-2; size: NA; J: TRBJ1-3; CDR3: CASSLDVRSSGNTIYF